One sample yielded the 27 T cell receptor beta chains listed below, sequenced in a study of T cells in Graves' hyperthyroidism and ophthalmopathy. TCR beta CDR3 region amplification was performed from RNA transcripts. HTBI primers were the set used in a first-round RT-PCR of the TCR CDR3. TCRdb reprocessed the multiplex PCR reads via MiXCR and lists one record per CDR3 protein. This sample has hundreds of thousands of distinct CDR3 sequences, with around 22% found just once. Sequencing was carried out using blood. The origin of the receptors is a woman in her 30s with Graves' ophthalmopathy.

This clonotype was counted ten times or more. The rearrangement uses TRBV9 and TRBJ1-2; tentative D call: TRBD1 (6 bases). Germline CDR1 reads SGDLS; CDR2 reads YYNGEE. The length of the CDR3 is 16 residues. The ends were cut back, 0 bases at V and 1 base at J, with 13 bases in the middle. This CDR3 reads CASSVGDRTLNYGYTF. CDR3 coding DNA: TGTGCCAGCAGCGTAGGAGACAGGACCCTTAACTATGGCTACACCTTC.

This clonotype was seen a handful of times. Sequence at one end of the junction differs from germline and may be a read error. The chain couples TRBV20-1 to TRBJ2-5; TRBD1 aligns across 8 bases. Per germline, CDR1 DFQATT and CDR2 SNEGSKA (reference sequence). This CDR3 is built from 15 residues. CDR3 sequence: CSARLDRDHQETQYF. The DNA of the CDR3 is TGCAGTGCTAGACTGGACAGGGACCACCAGGAGACCCAGTACTTC.

This clonotype was seen repeatedly, ten times or more. V is TRBV10-3 and J is TRBJ2-2, with D uncertain. This CDR3 contains 15 residues. CDR1 is ENHRY and CDR2 is SYGVKD in the germline V gene. The V end was cut by 0 bases, the J end by 6 bases, with 11 bases between. Here the CDR3 reads CAISESTRKAGELFF. In nucleotides, the CDR3 is TGTGCCATCAGTGAGTCGACCAGAAAGGCCGGGGAGCTGTTTTTT.

This clonotype was counted between two and nine times. The J gene is TRBJ2-5, the V gene TRBV12-3 or TRBV12-4, with a weak D call TRBD2 (6 bases). V lost 4 bases and J 2 bases, leaving 23 bases between the germline ends. CDR3 size: 18 residues. CDR3 DNA: TGTGCCAGCAGTTCCTCGGGACTTACCTTAATAAAACAAGAGACCCAGTACTTC. This codes for CASSSSGLTLIKQETQYF.

This clonotype was recorded many times. The rearrangement joins TRBV19 to TRBJ2-7; weak D call: TRBD1 (6 bases). The CDR3 length is 13 residues. Between the trimmed V and J ends, which lost 9 bases and 4 bases, there was a span of 16 bases. Germline V gene lookup returns CDR1 LNHDA and CDR2 SQIVND (reference sequence). As DNA, the CDR3 is TGTGCCAGCAGTGAAGGACAGCTGTACGAGCAGTACTTC. Protein: CASSEGQLYEQYF.

Many counts were recorded for this clonotype. The chain couples TRBV6-5 to TRBJ1-1; 8 bases line up with TRBD1. With 7 bases clipped from V and 4 bases from J, the junction kept 5 bases outside the gene matches. CDR3 length equals 13 residues. Germline-derived CDR1 and CDR2 are MNHEY and SVGAGI. CDR3 loop: CASTRDRGTEAFF. As DNA, the CDR3 is TGTGCCAGCACCCGAGACAGGGGCACTGAAGCTTTCTTT.

This clonotype has a count of ten or more. The chain uses TRBV28 and TRBJ1-1, with unresolved D. In germline, CDR1 is MDHEN, CDR2 SYDVKM. The CDR3 is 14 residues long. Deletions cut 8 bases from V and 1 base from J, with 14 bases between. CDR3 region: CASGERATNTEAFF. The CDR3 DNA reads as TGTGCCAGCGGGGAGAGGGCTACGAACACTGAAGCTTTCTTT.

This clonotype was seen repeatedly, ten times or more. This sequence joins TRBV12-3 or TRBV12-4 and TRBJ1-2, with TRBD1 matching over 9 bases. The CDR3 length is 13 residues. Trimming cost V 6 bases and J 8 bases; bases outside gene matches: 7. This chain's CDR3 is CASRSGTGTGYTF. The CDR3 nucleotides are TGTGCCAGCAGATCCGGGACAGGGACCGGCTACACCTTC.

This clonotype was seen ten or more times. The V call is TRBV7-2, the J call TRBJ2-7, with 8 bases matching TRBD1. Trimming took 11 bases from V and 1 from J; bases not matched to a gene: 13. The CDR3 is made up of 15 amino acids. CDR1 is SGHTA, CDR2 FQGNSA, per germline. The CDR3 reads CAASLPGTGSYEQYF. The CDR3 DNA reads TGTGCCGCCTCGCTTCCCGGGACAGGTTCCTACGAGCAGTACTTC. Variable domain in full (rest from reference TRBV7-2 and TRBJ2-7): GAGVSQSPSNKVTEKGKDVELRCDPISGHTALYWYRQSLGQGLEFLIYFQGNSAPDKSGLPSDRFSAERTGGSVSTLTIQRTQQEDSAVYLCAASLPGTGSYEQYFGPGTRLTVT.

There are many counts of this clonotype. The chain has TRBV6-1 and TRBJ1-1; 9 nucleotides line up with TRBD1. The junction had 4 bases not matched to a gene; V was cut back by 1 base and J by 1 base. The CDR3 loop spans 16 amino acids. Germline CDR1 and CDR2: MNHNS and SASEGT. In DNA, the CDR3 is TGTGCCAGCAGTGAAGATATGGGACAGGGGAACACTGAAGCTTTCTTT. It specifies CASSEDMGQGNTEAFF.

The rearrangement links TRBV6-5 to TRBJ2-4; no clear D. Per germline, CDR1 MNHEY and CDR2 SVGAGI. This CDR3 region has 12 residues. Trimming took off 4 bases at V and 12 bases at J, with 13 bases between the two ends. CDR3 residues: CASSFQGFDQYF. The DNA of the CDR3 is TGTGCCAGCAGTTTCCAAGGGTTCGATCAGTACTTC.

This clonotype was observed many times. The rearrangement joins TRBV7-6 to TRBJ2-7; 7 bases line up with TRBD1. The CDR3 length is 14 residues. The germline gives CDR1 SGHVS, CDR2 FNYEAQ. Trimming at V came to 4 bases and at J to 4 bases, leaving 7 bases not matched to a gene. CDR3: CASSYSRGQYEQYF. The CDR3 nucleotides read TGTGCCAGCAGCTACAGCAGGGGACAGTACGAGCAGTACTTC.

This clonotype has just a few counts. V and J are TRBV10-2 and TRBJ2-7, with TRBD1 matching over 8 bases. Germline trimming cut 6 bases from V and 4 bases from J; bases unmatched to any gene: 11. This CDR3 is built from 15 residues. Germline lookup yields CDR1 WSHSY and CDR2 SAAADI. CDR3 in DNA: TGCGCCAGCAGCGGCCACGGGACAGGCTCTTACGAGCAGTACTTC. It yields the protein CASSGHGTGSYEQYF.

This clonotype turned up a few times. J is TRBJ2-7 and V is TRBV6-1, with D unclear. The germline CDR1 and CDR2 sequences are MNHNS and SASEGT. Trimming removed 10 bases from V and 3 bases from J, with 16 bases in between. The CDR3 consists of 13 residues. DNA for the CDR3: TGTGCCACCATACGTGCGGATTACTACGAGCAGTACTTC. This encodes CATIRADYYEQYF.

At least ten counts were recorded for this clonotype. The V and J genes are TRBV7-8 and TRBJ1-5, with a weak D call TRBD1 (5 bases). CDR3 length: 18 amino acids. Germline V gene data show CDR1 as SGHVS and CDR2 as FQNEAQ. The V end lost 2 bases, the J end lost 7 bases, and 24 bases lay between the germline ends. The CDR3 here is CASSLYIYERGEEQPQHF. The CDR3 DNA sequence: TGTGCCAGCAGCTTATACATTTACGAAAGAGGGGAGGAGCAGCCCCAGCATTTT.

This clonotype was counted at least ten times. The chain couples TRBV20-1 to TRBJ1-1; TRBD1 might be the D (6 bases). Per the germline V gene, CDR1 is DFQATT and CDR2 is SNEGSKA (reference sequence). This CDR3 has 12 amino acids. V lost 6 bases, J lost 9 bases, and 17 bases lay in between. CDR3 nucleotide sequence: TGCAGTGCCACTCTCGGAGGGGGGAAAGCTTTCTTT. It specifies CSATLGGGKAFF.

Only a few counts were recorded for this clonotype. This chain connects TRBV7-8 to TRBJ2-7; 11 bases line up with TRBD1. The CDR3 covers 15 residues. The germline CDR1 and CDR2 sequences are SGHVS and FQNEAQ. With V trimmed by 5 bases and J by 6 bases, 9 bases remained unmatched. This chain's CDR3 is CASSLSGTGGPEQYF. As DNA, the CDR3 is TGTGCCAGCAGCCTAAGCGGGACAGGGGGTCCCGAGCAGTACTTC.

This clonotype was observed at least ten times. The chain joins TRBV2 to TRBJ1-5; possible D gene TRBD1, 5 bases. The CDR3 has 13 residues. Germline values: CDR1 SNHLY, CDR2 FYNNEI. Trimming removed 4 bases at V and 6 bases at J, with 10 bases between. The CDR3 coding sequence is TGTGCCAGCAGTGGGGGGGAAGGTCAGCCCCAGCATTTT. Protein sequence: CASSGGEGQPQHF.

This clonotype was seen ten or more times. The J gene is TRBJ2-7, the V gene TRBV28; 14 bases fit TRBD2. Per germline, CDR1 MDHEN and CDR2 SYDVKM. The J segment lost 0 bases and the V segment lost 2 bases, leaving 0 bases of the junction unmatched. This CDR3 region has 16 residues. In DNA form, the CDR3 reads TGTGCCAGCAGTTTAGGGACTAGCGGGAGCTCCTACGAGCAGTACTTC. This encodes CASSLGTSGSSYEQYF. Together with reference TRBV28 and TRBJ2-7, the CDR3 gives the full variable domain: DVKVTQSSRYLVKRTGEKVFLECVQDMDHENMFWYRQDPGLGLRLIYFSYDVKMKEKGDIPEGYSVSREKKERFSLILESASTNQTSMYLCASSLGTSGSSYEQYFGPGTRLTVT.

This chain connects TRBV11-1 to TRBJ1-1; a weak D match, TRBD1 (5 bases). Trimming stripped 2 bases from V and 6 bases from J, with 13 bases between. CDR1 is SGHAT, CDR2 FQDESV, per germline (reference sequence). The CDR3 is 14 residues long. The CDR3 DNA reads as TGTGCCAGCAGCTTATTCCAGGGTTCCGCTGAAGCTTTCTTT. Translated, it gives CASSLFQGSAEAFF.

Many counts were recorded for this clonotype. The genes are TRBV6-2 or TRBV6-3 and TRBJ1-2; 10 bases are shared with TRBD1. The CDR3 covers 16 residues. J was trimmed by 3 bases and V by 1 base; bases with no gene match: 5. CDR1 and CDR2 (germline): MNHEY, SVGEGT. The CDR3 DNA sequence: TGTGCCAGCAGTTACTACGAGACAGGGGGCCACTATGGCTACACCTTC. Its translation is CASSYYETGGHYGYTF.

The sample holds a few counts of this clonotype. This chain connects TRBV30 to TRBJ1-1; unclear D gene. V lost 0 bases to trimming and J lost 9 bases, with 5 bases between them. Germline CDR1 is GTSNPN and CDR2 is SVGIG (reference sequence). The CDR3 contains 10 residues. CDR3 sequence (DNA): TGTGCCTGGAGTGTAACAAAAGCTTTCTTT. Residues: CAWSVTKAFF.

This clonotype was seen a handful of times. The chain has TRBV28 and TRBJ2-7; D not resolved. The V end lost 8 bases, the J end lost 2 bases, and 10 bases lay between the germline ends. The germline CDR1 and CDR2 sequences are MDHEN and SYDVKM. The CDR3 is 12 amino acids. The CDR3 nucleotides are TGTGCCAGCCGGACGGCAACCTACGAGCAGTACTTC. This encodes CASRTATYEQYF.

The J gene is TRBJ1-3, the V gene TRBV11-2; no reliable D call. The CDR3 covers 14 residues. CDR1 is SGHAT and CDR2 is FQNNGV in the germline V gene. The V and J ends lost 1 base and 5 bases respectively, with 9 bases between them. CDR3 nucleotide sequence: TGTGCCAGCAGCTTAGCCCCTGCTAGAAACACCATATATTTT. Residues: CASSLAPARNTIYF.

This clonotype was seen many times. The gene calls are TRBV20-1 and TRBJ2-7, with D perhaps matching TRBD1 or TRBD2 (5 bases each). Between the trimmed V and J ends, which lost 6 bases and 2 bases, there was a span of 17 bases. The CDR3 is made up of 14 amino acids. CDR1 and CDR2 (germline): DFQATT, SNEGSKA (reference sequence). The CDR3 sequence is CSAHRGTVTYEQYF. The CDR3 bases are TGCAGTGCCCACCGTGGGACGGTGACCTACGAGCAGTACTTC.

This clonotype was counted ten times or more. The V call is TRBV12-3 or TRBV12-4, the J call TRBJ2-7, with 14 bases fitting TRBD2. The CDR3 runs 17 residues. The junction had 11 bases not matched to a gene; V was cut back by 8 bases and J by 2 bases. The CDR3 DNA sequence: TGTGCCAGCTCAGCCCGGACTAGCGGGGGGTCCACCTACGAGCAGTACTTC. Translating it yields CASSARTSGGSTYEQYF.

This clonotype was counted ten times or more. The chain is built from TRBV6-1 and TRBJ1-1, with 10 bases that match TRBD1. Germline V lookup: CDR1 MNHNS, CDR2 SASEGT. The length of the CDR3 is 12 residues. Losses at the gene ends were 8 bases for V and 6 bases for J; bases not matched to a gene: 3. The CDR3 coding sequence is TGTGCCAGCGGTGGACAGGGGGCTGAAGCTTTCTTT. This codes for CASGGQGAEAFF.